These 18 T cell receptor beta chains share one sample of origin, sequenced in a study of blood T cell repertoires in COVID-19. Sequencing used immunoSEQ multiplex PCR; TCRdb keeps in-frame clones, though not all of them. The sample contains 130,000 or so clones, 88% of which appear only once. The sequencing input was peripheral blood. Receptors were obtained from a man aged 45-65 years with acute or convalescent COVID-19.

This chain links TRBV18 with TRBJ1-1; 9 bases align to TRBD1. This CDR3 is 16 amino acids long. V lost 6 bases, J lost 0 bases, and 8 bases stayed unmatched. Germline V gene sequence: CDR1 KGHSH, CDR2 LQKENI. Written as DNA, the CDR3 is TGTGCCAGCTCCTGGGGGACAGGGAGCATGAACACTGAAGCTTTCTTT. Translating it yields CASSWGTGSMNTEAFF.

The gene calls are TRBV3-1 (or the pseudogene TRBV3-2) and TRBJ2-1; 7 nucleotides agree with TRBD1. The CDR3 covers 13 residues. Per germline, CDR1 LGHDT and CDR2 YNNKEL (reference sequence). The J segment lost 9 bases and the V segment lost 4 bases, leaving 6 bases of the junction unmatched. CDR3 bases: TGTGCCAGCAGCCTGCAACAGGGGACTGAGCAGTTCTTC. Protein sequence: CASSLQQGTEQFF.

The CDR3 bases are TGTGCCAGCAGCCTACGGTCCCAACGGTCTGAAGCTTTCTTT. Protein sequence: CASSLRSQRSEAFF. The chain couples TRBV4-2 to TRBJ1-1; D is unresolved. V was pared by 4 bases and J by 6 bases, with 15 bases between. In germline, CDR1 is LGHNA, CDR2 YNFKEQ. The CDR3 has 14 amino acids.

This chain links TRBV18 with TRBJ1-1, with D tentatively TRBD1 (5 bases). The V end was cut by 5 bases, the J end by 3 bases, with 10 bases between. Germline values: CDR1 KGHSH, CDR2 LQKENI. The CDR3 is made up of 13 amino acids. Written as DNA, the CDR3 is TGTGCCAGCTCATTGCTCAGGGACACTGAAGCTTTCTTT. Its protein is CASSLLRDTEAFF.

This sequence joins TRBV19 and TRBJ1-5; 11 bases agree with TRBD1. CDR3 length equals 17 residues. V was pared by 8 bases and J by 5 bases, with 14 bases of the junction left unmatched. Germline V gene sequence: CDR1 LNHDA, CDR2 SQIVND (reference sequence). The CDR3 protein is CASSHGGQGVGYQPQHF. DNA of the CDR3: TGTGCCAGTTCCCATGGGGGACAGGGGGTCGGTTATCAGCCCCAGCATTTT.

In nucleotides, the CDR3 is TGTGCCAGCACTACGACAGTTAAAGAAGCTTTCTTT. Amino acids: CASTTTVKEAFF. This chain links TRBV6-5 with TRBJ1-1; the D gene is possibly TRBD1 (5 bases). From germline, CDR1 is MNHEY and CDR2 SVGAGI. With 7 bases removed from V and 8 bases from J, the gap between germline ends came to 14 bases. CDR3 size: 12 residues.

The chain carries TRBV5-1 and TRBJ2-7; tentatively, D is TRBD1 (6 bases). V was trimmed by 6 bases and J by 0 bases, leaving 19 bases between them. Per germline, CDR1 SGHRS and CDR2 YFSETQ. The CDR3 is 16 residues long. CDR3 loop: CASTRAVSGVSYEQYF. The CDR3 bases are TGCGCCAGCACCCGGGCGGTCTCAGGGGTCTCCTACGAGCAGTACTTC. The full variable domain, in which reference TRBV5-1 and TRBJ2-7 provide the parts outside the CDR3, is KAGVTQTPRYLIKTRGQQVTLSCSPISGHRSVSWYQQTPGQGLQFLFEYFSETQRNKGNFPGRFSGRQFSNSRSEMNVSTLELGDSALYLCASTRAVSGVSYEQYFGPGTRLTVT.

V usage is TRBV7-9 and J usage is TRBJ1-1; D not resolved. Germline V gene lookup returns CDR1 SEHNR and CDR2 FQNEAQ (reference sequence). The CDR3 runs 14 residues. The ends were cut back, 1 base at V and 0 bases at J, with 6 bases in the middle. This CDR3 reads CASSLGEMNTEAFF. DNA of the CDR3: TGTGCCAGCAGCTTAGGGGAGATGAACACTGAAGCTTTCTTT.

The chain employs TRBV4-2 and TRBJ2-3; 14 bases are shared with TRBD2. Germline values: CDR1 LGHNA, CDR2 YNFKEQ. After removal of 4 bases from V and 5 bases from J, the junction contained 5 bases not matched to a gene. The CDR3 contains 16 residues. The CDR3 coding sequence is TGTGCCAGCAGCCCGGGACTAGCGGGGGCAGGAGATACGCAGTATTTT. As protein: CASSPGLAGAGDTQYF.

The V and J genes are TRBV15 and TRBJ1-2, with TRBD1 identical over 8 bases. Germline V gene lookup returns CDR1 LNHNV and CDR2 YYDKDF (reference sequence). The J segment lost 1 base and the V segment lost 0 bases, leaving 10 bases of the junction unmatched. The CDR3 is 18 residues long. Written as DNA, the CDR3 is TGTGCCACCAGCAGAGATAAAAGGACAGGGACTTTTAACTATGGCTACACCTTC. The encoded protein is CATSRDKRTGTFNYGYTF.

The chain links TRBV5-4 to TRBJ2-7; 8 bases fit TRBD1. CDR1 and CDR2 (germline): SGHNT, YYREEE (reference sequence). This CDR3 comprises 16 residues. J lost 3 bases, V lost 1 base, and 9 bases had no gene match. The CDR3 spells CASSLRQGARSYEQYF. CDR3 DNA: TGTGCCAGCAGCTTGCGGCAGGGGGCTAGAAGCTACGAGCAGTACTTC.

The V and J genes are TRBV4-1 and TRBJ2-1, with D perhaps matching TRBD2 (6 bases). Germline V lookup: CDR1 MGHRA, CDR2 YSYEKL. Between the trimmed V and J ends, which lost 1 base and 6 bases, there was a span of 22 bases. The CDR3 is 18 amino acids. The CDR3 sequence is CASSQGVLRRDPSNEQFF. The CDR3 bases are TGCGCCAGCAGCCAAGGGGTCCTCCGGCGGGACCCCTCCAATGAGCAGTTCTTC.

The rearrangement uses TRBV4-1 and TRBJ1-1; 9 nucleotides agree with TRBD1. The germline gives CDR1 MGHRA, CDR2 YSYEKL. The CDR3 runs to 16 residues. The trim removed 9 bases at V and 4 bases at J, leaving 15 bases unmatched. CDR3 residues: CASRSGQGAIGTEAFF. The CDR3 DNA is TGCGCCAGTCGATCGGGACAGGGAGCTATAGGCACTGAAGCTTTCTTT.

This sequence joins TRBV27 and TRBJ2-7; TRBD2 matches at 13 bases. Germline V gene lookup returns CDR1 MNHEY and CDR2 SMNVEV (reference sequence). The trim removed 3 bases at V and 7 bases at J, leaving 9 bases unmatched. The CDR3 runs to 16 residues. As DNA, the CDR3 is TGTGCCAGCAGTTTTAACTCACTAGCGGGAGGGGATGAGCAGTACTTC. Its translation: CASSFNSLAGGDEQYF.

The J gene is TRBJ1-2, the V gene TRBV9; the D is unclear. The V gene lost 0 bases and the J gene lost 5 bases, with 11 bases spanning the gap. CDR1 SGDLS and CDR2 YYNGEE come from the germline V gene. CDR3 length equals 14 residues. CDR3: CASSVANRIYGYTF. In nucleotides, the CDR3 is TGTGCCAGCAGCGTAGCTAACAGAATATATGGCTACACCTTC.

V is TRBV7-2 and J is TRBJ1-4; D remains unclear. Germline loops: CDR1 SGHTA, CDR2 FQGNSA. The CDR3 is made up of 14 amino acids. V gave up 4 bases and J gave up 4 bases, with 10 bases separating them. This CDR3 is CASSWLGHNEKLFF. CDR3 in DNA: TGTGCCAGCAGCTGGCTTGGTCATAATGAAAAACTGTTTTTT.

This clone was counted a few times. V usage is TRBV19 and J usage is TRBJ1-3; 8 bases match TRBD1. CDR3 length: 16 amino acids. The V gene's germline CDR1 is LNHDA and CDR2 SQIVND (reference sequence). Trimming cost V 2 bases and J 2 bases; bases outside gene matches: 5. CDR3 coding DNA: TGTGCCAGTAGTATATCCGGGACAGGCCCTGGAAACACCATATATTTT. This codes for CASSISGTGPGNTIYF.

CDR3 residues: CATQRGSVGTEAFF. CDR3 DNA: TGTGCCACCCAGCGTGGCTCAGTGGGCACTGAAGCTTTCTTT. This chain joins TRBV15 and TRBJ1-1; D is undetermined. With 8 bases removed from V and 4 bases from J, the gap between germline ends came to 17 bases. Germline lookup yields CDR1 LNHNV and CDR2 YYDKDF (reference sequence). The CDR3 contains 14 residues.